These 26 T cell receptor beta chains originate from one sample sequenced in a study of cytomegalovirus exposure and HLA in healthy donors. Primers: 60 Vbeta forward and 13 Jbeta reverse. Sequenced by immunoSEQ multiplex PCR; TCRdb stores in-frame clones only, minus some. The data show around 130,000 clones, roughly 78% seen once. The specimen sequenced was PBMCs. These receptors were taken from a man aged 30 to 45 in good health and CMV-seronegative.

This clone appeared a few times. The CDR3 protein is CASLGGGLGQETQYF. The CDR3 DNA is TGTGCCAGTTTGGGGGGAGGGTTAGGGCAAGAGACCCAGTACTTC. The chain uses TRBV19 and TRBJ2-5; 7 nucleotides line up with TRBD2. This CDR3 is built from 15 residues. The germline CDR1 and CDR2 sequences are LNHDA and SQIVND (reference sequence). V was clipped by 8 bases and J by 2 bases; unmatched bases: 11.

The genes are TRBV6-6 and TRBJ2-3; TRBD2 matches at 8 bases. Per germline, CDR1 MNHNY and CDR2 SVGAGI (reference sequence). CDR3 length: 15 residues. V was pared by 7 bases and J by 4 bases, with 10 bases of the junction left unmatched. The CDR3 DNA reads TGTGCCAGCACCGGAACAGGACTAGCAGCAGATACGCAGTATTTT. Translated, it gives CASTGTGLAADTQYF.

J is TRBJ2-7 and V is TRBV7-8, with 7 nucleotides matching TRBD1. Germline CDR1 reads SGHVS; CDR2 reads FQNEAQ. This CDR3 is 17 amino acids long. The V segment lost 2 bases and the J segment 5 bases; nucleotides outside the gene matches: 15. In nucleotides, the CDR3 is TGTGCCAGCAGCTTAAGACCCTCGACAGGGATCGCGAACGAGCAGTACTTC. Translation: CASSLRPSTGIANEQYF. Variable domain in full (rest from reference TRBV7-8 and TRBJ2-7): GAGVSQSPRYKVAKRGQDVALRCDPISGHVSLFWYQQALGQGPEFLTYFQNEAQLDKSGLPSDRFFAERPEGSVSTLKIQRTQQEDSAVYLCASSLRPSTGIANEQYFGPGTRLTVT.

In this sample, this clone turned up a few times. The chain combines TRBV5-6 with TRBJ2-1; D uncertain. Germline CDR1 SGHDT, CDR2 YYEEEE. V dropped 0 bases and J dropped 10 bases, with 5 bases sitting between them. CDR3 size: 11 residues. CDR3 region: CASSLVTEQFF. DNA for the CDR3: TGTGCCAGCAGCTTGGTTACAGAGCAGTTCTTC.

The chain carries TRBV27 and TRBJ1-5; D is perhaps TRBD1 (6 bases). V was clipped by 6 bases and J by 7 bases, with 13 bases between them. From germline, CDR1 is MNHEY and CDR2 SMNVEV (reference sequence). The CDR3 has 13 amino acids. CDR3 DNA: TGTGCCAGCAGATACAGGGTCTCCCAGCCCCAGCATTTT. This sequence encodes CASRYRVSQPQHF.

The rearrangement uses TRBV7-3 and TRBJ2-6; perhaps TRBD2 as D (6 bases). The CDR3 spans 20 residues. Germline V CDR1 and CDR2: SGHTA, FQGTGA. V lost 6 bases to trimming and J lost 0 bases, with 24 bases between them. The DNA for the CDR3 is TGTGCCAGCAGGGGATGGGGGGACTCATCGGACGACTCTGGGGCCAACGTCCTGACTTTC. It is translated as CASRGWGDSSDDSGANVLTF.

The chain links TRBV4-1 to TRBJ2-5; D perhaps matches TRBD2 (5 bases). CDR1 is MGHRA, CDR2 YSYEKL, per germline. Trimming took off 3 bases at V and 7 bases at J, with 15 bases between the two ends. The CDR3 loop spans 14 amino acids. The CDR3 here is CASSQGEVSGTQYF. The DNA for the CDR3 is TGCGCCAGCAGCCAGGGAGAGGTCTCGGGGACCCAGTACTTC.

This sequence joins TRBV5-4 and TRBJ1-6; D gene ambiguous. The CDR3 contains 13 residues. The germline CDR1 and CDR2 sequences are SGHNT and YYREEE (reference sequence). Trimming removed 4 bases from V and 8 bases from J, with 10 bases in between. The CDR3 sequence is CASSPAVDSPLHF. The DNA of the CDR3 is TGTGCCAGCAGCCCGGCGGTGGATTCACCCCTCCACTTT.

This clone has just a few counts. The chain has TRBV7-9 and TRBJ1-1, with TRBD1 identical over 10 bases. Germline CDR1 and CDR2: SEHNR and FQNEAQ (reference sequence). Trimming took 3 bases from V and 1 from J; bases not matched to a gene: 5. The CDR3 runs to 16 residues. The CDR3 reads CASSFDRGHGNTEAFF. In DNA form, the CDR3 reads TGTGCCAGCAGCTTCGACAGGGGGCATGGGAACACTGAAGCTTTCTTT.

The chain carries TRBV5-4 and TRBJ2-2; D might be TRBD2 (6 bases). This CDR3 is built from 15 residues. Trimming removed 7 bases at V and 0 bases at J, with 13 bases between. Germline V gene sequence: CDR1 SGHNT, CDR2 YYREEE (reference sequence). The DNA for the CDR3 is TGTGCCAGCGGCCAGGGAGGCCCGAACACCGGGGAGCTGTTTTTT. This sequence encodes CASGQGGPNTGELFF. The full variable domain, with the rest looked up from reference TRBV5-4 and TRBJ2-2, is ETGVTQSPTHLIKTRGQQVTLRCSSQSGHNTVSWYQQALGQGPQFIFQYYREEENGRGNFPPRFSGLQFPNYSSELNVNALELDDSALYLCASGQGGPNTGELFFGEGSRLTVL.

The CDR3 DNA is TGTGCCAGCAAACAGGGCTTGAGCTCTGGAAACACCATATATTTT. The encoded protein is CASKQGLSSGNTIYF. The chain is built from TRBV2 and TRBJ1-3; TRBD1 is a possible D gene (6 bases). The CDR3 sequence is 15 residues long. CDR1 is SNHLY and CDR2 is FYNNEI in the germline V gene. The V gene lost 7 bases and the J gene lost 0 bases, with 13 bases spanning the gap. Full variable domain (missing parts from reference TRBV2 and TRBJ1-3): EPEVTQTPSHQVTQMGQEVILRCVPISNHLYFYWYRQILGQKVEFLVSFYNNEISEKSEIFDDQFSVERPDGSNFTLKIRSTKLEDSAMYFCASKQGLSSGNTIYFGEGSWLTVV.

This chain's CDR3 is CSVTGDRGGYEQYF. The CDR3 DNA sequence: TGCAGCGTTACTGGAGACAGGGGGGGCTACGAGCAGTACTTC. This chain connects TRBV29-1 to TRBJ2-7, with 9 bases lining up with TRBD1. This CDR3 is built from 14 residues. Trimming cost V 5 bases and J 3 bases; bases outside gene matches: 8. CDR1 is SQVTM, CDR2 ANQGSEA, per germline.

V gene TRBV2 combines with J gene TRBJ1-1; maybe TRBD1 (6 bases). Trimming cost V 7 bases and J 8 bases, with 20 bases left between them. Germline V gene lookup returns CDR1 SNHLY and CDR2 FYNNEI. The CDR3 has 14 amino acids. This CDR3 is CASMKTAPRGEAFF. The CDR3 region has the DNA TGTGCCAGCATGAAGACGGCCCCCAGGGGAGAAGCTTTCTTT.

This clone has only a few counts. The CDR3 DNA is TGTGCCAGCAGTCTAGCTCGGGAGACCCAGTACTTC. This sequence encodes CASSLARETQYF. This chain uses TRBV6-6 with TRBJ2-5; D perhaps matches TRBD2 (5 bases). Germline CDR1 and CDR2: MNHNY and SVGAGI (reference sequence). Trimming removed 5 bases from V and 5 bases from J, with 9 bases in between. The CDR3 has 12 residues.

The chain uses TRBV2 and TRBJ2-2; the D gene is possibly TRBD1 (7 bases). CDR1 is SNHLY and CDR2 is FYNNEI in the germline V gene. CDR3 size: 15 residues. V lost 9 bases to trimming and J lost 6 bases, with 20 bases between them. CDR3 sequence: CASGRGQGGAGELFF. The CDR3 DNA reads TGTGCCAGTGGGAGAGGGCAGGGGGGCGCCGGGGAGCTGTTTTTT.

The CDR3 coding sequence is TGTGCCAGCACGACCGGGGACAATGGGTTCCCTGAAGCTTTCTTT. This codes for CASTTGDNGFPEAFF. V gene TRBV6-5 combines with J gene TRBJ1-1; D might be TRBD1 (6 bases). Germline loops: CDR1 MNHEY, CDR2 SVGAGI. CDR3 size: 15 residues. The ends were cut back, 7 bases at V and 6 bases at J, with 21 bases in the middle.

The V call is TRBV10-3, the J call TRBJ2-7, with D maybe TRBD2 (5 bases). This CDR3 comprises 14 residues. V was clipped by 4 bases and J by 6 bases, with 16 bases between them. The germline V gene encodes CDR1 ENHRY and CDR2 SYGVKD. CDR3 loop: CAISGGVSISEQYF. The CDR3 coding sequence is TGTGCCATCAGTGGGGGAGTAAGTATCTCCGAGCAGTACTTC.

Note on this clone: At one end the junction does not follow the germline gene, possibly because of a read error. The chain combines TRBV7-7 with TRBJ2-1, with 8 bases identical to TRBD2. The V gene's germline CDR1 is SSHAT and CDR2 FNYEAQ (reference sequence). CDR3 length: 14 amino acids. CDR3: CASSLAGAGGEQFF. CDR3 nucleotides: TGTGCTAGCAGCTTAGCCGGTGCGGGAGGCGAGCAGTTCTTC.

The genes are TRBV7-6 and TRBJ1-5; D is possibly TRBD1 (5 bases). Germline values: CDR1 SGHVS, CDR2 FNYEAQ. This CDR3 has 17 amino acids. The V gene lost 7 bases and the J gene lost 8 bases, with 27 bases spanning the gap. CDR3 coding DNA: TGTGCCAGCACCAGATCTGTATCGTTGGGGGAGGGTAAGCCCCAGCATTTT. Protein sequence: CASTRSVSLGEGKPQHF.

The chain recombines TRBV5-1 with TRBJ1-1, with D hard to call. The length of the CDR3 is 14 residues. V lost 0 bases and J lost 1, with 7 bases in between. CDR1 and CDR2 from the germline V gene are SGHRS and YFSETQ. CDR3 loop: CASSLGPWNTEAFF. The CDR3 DNA reads as TGCGCCAGCAGCTTGGGGCCATGGAACACTGAAGCTTTCTTT.

This chain connects TRBV28 to TRBJ1-1, with D uncertain. Germline assignment: CDR1 MDHEN and CDR2 SYDVKM. This CDR3 comprises 11 residues. Trimming cost V 2 bases and J 9 bases, with 7 bases left between them. CDR3 loop: CASSLLWQAFF. The CDR3, as DNA: TGTGCCAGCAGTTTACTTTGGCAAGCTTTCTTT.

The genes are TRBV9 and TRBJ2-5; 7 bases align to TRBD1. Looked up from germline, CDR1 is SGDLS and CDR2 is YYNGEE. The CDR3 totals 14 residues. Unmatched junction bases numbered 9, after V lost 3 bases and J lost 7 bases. DNA of the CDR3: TGTGCCAGCAGCGAGTGGGACAGTTCGGCGACCCAGTACTTC. This gives the protein CASSEWDSSATQYF.

The chain has TRBV28 and TRBJ1-4, with no clear D. The CDR3 contains 14 residues. The germline V and J ends were trimmed by 3 bases and 5 bases, with 10 bases remaining between them. CDR1 MDHEN and CDR2 SYDVKM come from the germline V gene. CDR3 nucleotide sequence: TGTGCCAGCAGTTTGCGGACGGGAAATGAAAAACTGTTTTTT. This translates into CASSLRTGNEKLFF.

The V call is TRBV5-1, the J call TRBJ1-6; D gene unclear. CDR1 and CDR2 from the germline V gene are SGHRS and YFSETQ. Trimming pared 4 bases from V and 3 bases from J, leaving 8 bases between. The CDR3 loop spans 14 amino acids. In nucleotides, the CDR3 is TGCGCCAGCAGCCTAGAAATCTATAATTCACCCCTCCACTTT. This codes for CASSLEIYNSPLHF. Full variable domain (outside the CDR3, taken from reference TRBV5-1 and TRBJ1-6): KAGVTQTPRYLIKTRGQQVTLSCSPISGHRSVSWYQQTPGQGLQFLFEYFSETQRNKGNFPGRFSGRQFSNSRSEMNVSTLELGDSALYLCASSLEIYNSPLHFGNGTRLTVT.

This rearrangement joins TRBV19 to TRBJ1-5; no firm D call. The V gene lost 5 bases and the J gene lost 0 bases, with 5 bases spanning the gap. Germline CDR1 and CDR2: LNHDA and SQIVND (reference sequence). This CDR3 region has 13 residues. CDR3 coding DNA: TGTGCCAGTAGTGGCTTTAGCAATCAGCCCCAGCATTTT. Protein product: CASSGFSNQPQHF.

The rearrangement links TRBV2 to TRBJ2-3; D unresolved. Germline V gives CDR1 SNHLY, CDR2 FYNNEI. Deletions cut 10 bases from V and 5 bases from J, with 10 bases between. The CDR3 is 11 residues long. CDR3 DNA: TGTGCCACGAGGATGGGAGATACGCAGTATTTT. Translating it yields CATRMGDTQYF.